This entry lists 20 T cell receptor beta chains sequenced from one sample in a study of early T cells in non-severe SARS-CoV-2 infection. TCRdb reprocessed the 5' RACE reads via MiXCR and lists one record per CDR3 protein. This sample has roughly 29,000 distinct CDR3 sequences; 2.9% occur once, and the top ten carry over 0.65%. Sequencing was carried out using whole blood. These receptor sequences come from an adult who was a healthcare worker with PCR-confirmed SARS-CoV-2 infection or an uninfected control (not recorded which).

The sample holds a few counts of this clonotype. The V gene is TRBV20-1, the J gene TRBJ2-3, with 11 bases that match TRBD2. The CDR3 is made up of 18 amino acids. Germline lookup yields CDR1 DFQATT and CDR2 SNEGSKA (reference sequence). J was trimmed by 1 base and V by 0 bases; bases with no gene match: 9. The CDR3 protein is CSARDPYMTSGGTDTQYF. The CDR3 nucleotides read TGCAGTGCTAGAGATCCTTATATGACTAGCGGGGGCACAGATACGCAGTATTTT.

In its sample, this clonotype was seen many times. V usage is TRBV6-5 and J usage is TRBJ2-2, with D uncertain. CDR3 size: 16 residues. Germline CDR1 and CDR2: MNHEY and SVGAGI. Trimming left V 6 bases short and J 3 bases short, with 17 bases between. Here the CDR3 DNA reads TGTGCCAGCAGGCTCGCCGCTGGGTGGGACACCGGGGAGCTGTTTTTT. This encodes CASRLAAGWDTGELFF.

This clonotype was seen ten or more times. The V and J genes are TRBV10-1 and TRBJ2-3; 9 nucleotides agree with TRBD1. J gave up 1 base and V 6 bases, and 8 bases lay outside the gene matches. CDR3 length: 16 amino acids. Germline assignment: CDR1 WNHNN and CDR2 SYGVQD (reference sequence). CDR3 coding DNA: TGCGCCAGCAGCCCGAGGGGGACAGGGCGCACAGATACGCAGTATTTT. As protein: CASSPRGTGRTDTQYF.

The genes are TRBV10-3 and TRBJ2-1, with 8 bases fitting TRBD1. This CDR3 contains 13 residues. Germline values: CDR1 ENHRY, CDR2 SYGVKD. The V segment lost 2 bases and the J segment 7 bases; nucleotides outside the gene matches: 1. The CDR3 DNA follows: TGTGCCATCAGTGAGCGACAGGGGAATGAGCAGTTCTTC. Amino acid sequence: CAISERQGNEQFF.

This clonotype has ten or more counts. Likely a read error: the CDR3 ends without its conserved phenylalanine or tryptophan. No DNA is shown, since the ends of the CDR3 on it are uncertain; the CDR3 is the one TCRdb lists. The chain employs TRBV7-9 and TRBJ1-2. The CDR3 length equals 13 residues, ends included. From germline, CDR1 is SEHNR and CDR2 FQNEAQ (reference sequence). The CDR3: CASSRSPAGREGV.

This clonotype came up many times. The chain recombines TRBV20-1 with TRBJ1-2; no firm D call. V was trimmed by 6 bases and J by 4 bases, leaving 12 bases between them. Germline CDR1 is DFQATT and CDR2 is SNEGSKA (reference sequence). The CDR3 consists of 12 residues. As DNA, the CDR3 is TGCAGTGCCACCCGAGACACCTATGGCTACACCTTC. Translated, it gives CSATRDTYGYTF.

This clonotype was picked up many times. The V and J genes are TRBV5-1 and TRBJ2-2; D unclear. Germline CDR1 reads SGHRS; CDR2 reads YFSETQ. CDR3 length: 13 residues. The V gene lost 0 bases and the J gene lost 16 bases, with 16 bases spanning the gap. CDR3 sequence: CASSLESFQPGFF. The DNA of the CDR3 is TGCGCCAGCAGCTTGGAGTCCTTCCAGCCCGGGTTTTTT.

The chain couples TRBV15 to TRBJ2-7; D remains ambiguous. Between the trimmed V and J ends, which lost 10 bases and 2 bases, there was a span of 18 bases. CDR1 and CDR2 (germline): LNHNV, YYDKDF (reference sequence). The CDR3 runs 14 residues. The CDR3 here is CARTPRADTYEQYV. The CDR3 DNA sequence: TGTGCCAGAACCCCCCGGGCCGACACCTACGAGCAGTACGTC.

This clonotype was detected many times. The rearrangement uses TRBV20-1 and TRBJ2-1, with D unresolved. The CDR3 consists of 10 residues. CDR1 is DFQATT and CDR2 is SNEGSKA in the germline V gene (reference sequence). Trimming shortened V by 2 bases and J by 10 bases, and 6 bases separated the two germline ends. This CDR3 is CSARLREQFF. CDR3 DNA sequence: TGCAGTGCTAGATTGAGAGAGCAGTTCTTC.

This clonotype has at least ten counts. V gene TRBV29-1 combines with J gene TRBJ2-3, with 13 bases that match TRBD2. Germline CDR1 SQVTM, CDR2 ANQGSEA. The CDR3 runs to 16 residues. The J segment lost 6 bases and the V segment lost 4 bases, leaving 10 bases of the junction unmatched. The CDR3 region is CSVGQILAGGPDTQYF. The CDR3 DNA sequence: TGCAGCGTTGGCCAAATACTAGCGGGGGGGCCGGATACGCAGTATTTT.

This clonotype was recorded at least ten times. This chain connects TRBV11-2 to TRBJ2-1, with 8 bases aligning to TRBD1. Germline lookup yields CDR1 SGHAT and CDR2 FQNNGV. The CDR3 runs 19 residues. Trimming cost V 4 bases and J 3 bases; bases outside gene matches: 17. The CDR3 sequence is CASSYLGTGKSIGYNEQFF. The CDR3 DNA follows: TGTGCCAGCAGCTACCTGGGGACAGGAAAGAGTATTGGCTACAATGAGCAGTTCTTC.

In regard to this clonotype: A much larger clone differs from this one at a single base, so this may be a read error. The chain employs TRBV27 and TRBJ1-2; unclear D gene. V was shortened by 4 bases and J by 2 bases, with 8 bases between the two germline ends. Germline V gene lookup returns CDR1 MNHEY and CDR2 SMNVEV (reference sequence). This CDR3 is 13 amino acids long. The CDR3 loop reads CASSWPQNYGYTF. CDR3 in DNA: TGTGCCAGCAGTTGGCCACAAAACTATGGCTACACCTTC.

V gene TRBV2 combines with J gene TRBJ2-3; 7 bases align to TRBD2. Germline V gene sequence: CDR1 SNHLY, CDR2 FYNNEI. V lost 5 bases to trimming and J lost 3 bases; unmatched junction nucleotides: 8. This CDR3 has 15 amino acids. CDR3 region: CASSPLAIRTDTQYF. In DNA form, the CDR3 reads TGTGCCAGCAGTCCACTAGCGATTCGGACAGATACGCAGTATTTT.

In this sample, this clonotype is medium-sized (0.01 to 0.1%). The chain couples TRBV29-1 to TRBJ1-1; 9 bases fit TRBD1. This CDR3 spans 13 amino acids. Per the germline V gene, CDR1 is SQVTM and CDR2 is ANQGSEA. Unmatched junction bases numbered 7, after V lost 6 bases and J lost 5 bases. Here the CDR3 DNA reads TGCAGCGTAAAGGGACAGGGAGGAACTGAAGCTTTCTTT. Translation: CSVKGQGGTEAFF. The variable domain in full, completed from reference TRBV29-1 and TRBJ1-1, reads SAVISQKPSRDICQRGTSLTIQCQVDSQVTMMFWYRQQPGQSLTLIATANQGSEATYESGFVIDKFPISRPNLTFSTLTVSNMSPEDSSIYLCSVKGQGGTEAFFGQGTRLTVV.

The rearrangement uses TRBV7-3 and TRBJ2-3; 13 nucleotides align to TRBD2. CDR3 size: 16 residues. After removal of 5 bases from V and 2 bases from J, the junction contained 4 bases not matched to a gene. Germline V gene lookup returns CDR1 SGHTA and CDR2 FQGTGA. This chain's CDR3 is CASSPGLAGYTDTQYF. In nucleotides, the CDR3 is TGTGCCAGCAGCCCGGGACTAGCGGGGTACACAGATACGCAGTATTTT. The variable domain in full, with the rest retrieved from reference TRBV7-3 and TRBJ2-3, is GAGVSQTPSNKVTEKGKYVELRCDPISGHTALYWYRQSLGQGPEFLIYFQGTGAADDSGLPNDRFFAVRPEGSVSTLKIQRTERGDSAVYLCASSPGLAGYTDTQYFGPGTRLTVL.

This clonotype occurred many times. The rearrangement joins TRBV5-4 to TRBJ2-3; D could derive from TRBD1 or TRBD2 (5 bases each). Germline V gene lookup returns CDR1 SGHNT and CDR2 YYREEE (reference sequence). Trimming pared 3 bases from V and 7 bases from J, leaving 18 bases between. This CDR3 has 15 residues. The CDR3 protein is CASSWIREGENTQYF. For the CDR3, the DNA is TGTGCCAGCAGCTGGATCCGGGAAGGGGAGAATACGCAGTATTTT. Full variable domain (missing parts from reference TRBV5-4 and TRBJ2-3): ETGVTQSPTHLIKTRGQQVTLRCSSQSGHNTVSWYQQALGQGPQFIFQYYREEENGRGNFPPRFSGLQFPNYSSELNVNALELDDSALYLCASSWIREGENTQYFGPGTRLTVL.

This clonotype was counted ten times or more. V gene TRBV18 combines with J gene TRBJ1-5; possibly TRBD1 for D (6 bases). This CDR3 spans 13 amino acids. Germline V lookup: CDR1 KGHSH, CDR2 LQKENI. V dropped 6 bases and J dropped 4 bases, with 10 bases sitting between them. The CDR3 sequence is CASSPTGNQPQHF. For the CDR3, the DNA is TGTGCCAGCTCGCCTACAGGGAATCAGCCCCAGCATTTT.

This clonotype is medium-sized. This rearrangement joins TRBV6-1 to TRBJ2-3, with 12 bases identical to TRBD2. The V segment lost 6 bases and the J segment 4 bases; nucleotides outside the gene matches: 5. From germline, CDR1 is MNHNS and CDR2 SASEGT. This CDR3 has 15 amino acids. CDR3 region: CASRELAGGADTQYF. The DNA of the CDR3 is TGTGCCAGCAGGGAACTAGCGGGGGGCGCAGATACGCAGTATTTT.

In this sample, this clonotype turned up many times. CDR3 protein: CASSPPGTAEAFF. In nucleotides, the CDR3 is TGTGCCAGCAGTCCTCCCGGGACAGCTGAAGCTTTCTTT. V usage is TRBV12-3 or TRBV12-4 and J usage is TRBJ1-1, with 7 positions matching TRBD1. The CDR3 spans 13 residues. V gave up 5 bases and J gave up 6 bases; unmatched junction bases: 6.

This clonotype was seen at least ten times. The rearrangement joins TRBV6-1 to TRBJ1-3, with D unclear. V shed 0 bases and J shed 4 bases, with 10 bases lying between them. CDR1 and CDR2 (germline): MNHNS, SASEGT. The CDR3 has 15 residues. In DNA, the CDR3 is TGTGCCAGCAGTGAAGCGGACCGGACGGGAAACACCATATATTTT. Translation gives CASSEADRTGNTIYF.